This T cell receptor (beta chain) came from a study of T-cell memory formation after mild COVID-19. Notes on the study in general: From day 15 to 85, contracting clones were balanced between CD4 and CD8, whereas later expanders leaned toward CD4+. Researchers could not confirm that second-wave clones peaking on day 37 targeted SARS-CoV-2. CD4+ contracting clones lay mainly in CM and EM, CD8+ ones in EMRA.

CDR3 length: 16 residues. The germline V gene has CDR1 SEHNR and CDR2 FQNEAQ (reference sequence). Trimming removed 4 bases from V and 6 bases from J; junction bases left unmatched: 8. Constant-segment-primed 5'RACE gave TCR alpha and TCR beta cDNA libraries with sample barcodes and UMIs. TCRdb called the 5' RACE reads again in MiXCR, with one record for every CDR3 protein. The sample contains hundreds of thousands of distinct CDR3 sequences, roughly 15% of which appear only once. With regard to this clonotype: Its target is unknown.

V is TRBV7-9 and J is TRBJ2-1, with 11 positions matching TRBD2. The sequence came from a man aged 18 to 35 who had mild COVID-19 (a few samples of this study predate the infection). Cell type and time point are not known. Material for sequencing was PBMCs or a T cell subset sorted from them (not recorded which). The CDR3 DNA is TGTGCCAGCAGCTCGCCTACTAGCGGGGGAGCCAATGAGCAGTTCTTC. Translation gives CASSSPTSGGANEQFF.